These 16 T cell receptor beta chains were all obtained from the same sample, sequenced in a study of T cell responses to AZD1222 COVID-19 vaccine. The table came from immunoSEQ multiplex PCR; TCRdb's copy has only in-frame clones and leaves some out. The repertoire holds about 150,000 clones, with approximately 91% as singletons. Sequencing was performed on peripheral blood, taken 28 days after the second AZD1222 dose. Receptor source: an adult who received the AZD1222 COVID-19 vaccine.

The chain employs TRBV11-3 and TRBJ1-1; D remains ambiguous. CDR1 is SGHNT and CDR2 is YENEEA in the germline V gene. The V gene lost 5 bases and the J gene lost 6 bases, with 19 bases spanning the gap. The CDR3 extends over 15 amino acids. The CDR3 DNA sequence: TGTGCCAGCAGCCCCCAGGCCGGCCCCCGGGCTGAAGCTTTCTTT. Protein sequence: CASSPQAGPRAEAFF.

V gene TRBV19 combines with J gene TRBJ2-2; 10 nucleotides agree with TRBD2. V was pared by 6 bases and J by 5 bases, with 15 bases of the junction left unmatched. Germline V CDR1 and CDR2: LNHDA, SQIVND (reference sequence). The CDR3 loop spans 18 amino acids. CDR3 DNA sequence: TGTGCCAGTAGCGGGTTGGGACTAGCGTCCGGGCCGACCGGGGAGCTGTTTTTT. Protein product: CASSGLGLASGPTGELFF. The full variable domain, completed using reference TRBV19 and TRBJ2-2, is DGGITQSPKYLFRKEGQNVTLSCEQNLNHDAMYWYRQDPGQGLRLIYYSQIVNDFQKGDIAEGYSVSREKKESFPLTVTSAQKNPTAFYLCASSGLGLASGPTGELFFGEGSRLTVL.

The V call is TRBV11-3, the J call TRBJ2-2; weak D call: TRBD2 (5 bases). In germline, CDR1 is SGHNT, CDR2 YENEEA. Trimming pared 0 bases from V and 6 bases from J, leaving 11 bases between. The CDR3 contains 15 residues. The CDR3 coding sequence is TGTGCCAGCAGCTTAGATCCTTCGGGGTCCGGGGAGCTGTTTTTT. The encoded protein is CASSLDPSGSGELFF.

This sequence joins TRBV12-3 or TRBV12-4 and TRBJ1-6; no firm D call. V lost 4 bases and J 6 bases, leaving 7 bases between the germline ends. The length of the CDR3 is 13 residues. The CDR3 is CASSSLSNSPLHF. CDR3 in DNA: TGTGCCAGCAGTTCTCTCTCTAATTCACCCCTCCACTTT.

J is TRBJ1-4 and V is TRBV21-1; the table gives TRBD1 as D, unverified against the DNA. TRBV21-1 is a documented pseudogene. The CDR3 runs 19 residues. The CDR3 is CASSPKGAFPFAGNEKLFF. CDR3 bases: TGTGCCAGCAGCCCAAAAGGGGCATTTCCTTTTGCAGGTAATGAAAAACTGTTTTTT.

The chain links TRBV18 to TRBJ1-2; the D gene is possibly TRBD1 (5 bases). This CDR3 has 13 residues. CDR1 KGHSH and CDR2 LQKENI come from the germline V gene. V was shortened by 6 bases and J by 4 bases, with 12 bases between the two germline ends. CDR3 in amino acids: CASSSQGLYGYTF. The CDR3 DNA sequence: TGTGCCAGCTCTAGCCAGGGCCTCTATGGCTACACCTTC. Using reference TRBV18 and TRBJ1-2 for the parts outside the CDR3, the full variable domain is NAGVMQNPRHLVRRRGQEARLRCSPMKGHSHVYWYRQLPEEGLKFMVYLQKENIIDESGMPKERFSAEFPKEGPSILRIQQVVRGDSAAYFCASSSQGLYGYTFGSGTRLTVV.

The CDR3 protein is CATSSGVGANVLTF. The CDR3 DNA follows: TGTGCCACCAGCAGTGGGGTTGGGGCCAACGTCCTGACTTTC. The J gene is TRBJ2-6, the V gene TRBV15; D remains ambiguous. V shed 3 bases and J shed 3 bases, with 6 bases lying between them. The CDR3 loop spans 14 amino acids. CDR1 LNHNV and CDR2 YYDKDF come from the germline V gene (reference sequence).

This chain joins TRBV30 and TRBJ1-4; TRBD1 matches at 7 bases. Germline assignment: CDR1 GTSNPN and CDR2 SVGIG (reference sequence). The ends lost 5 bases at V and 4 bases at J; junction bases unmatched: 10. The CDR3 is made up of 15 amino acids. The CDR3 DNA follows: TGTGCCTGGTCCATGCCGGGACAGATTAATGAAAAACTGTTTTTT. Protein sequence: CAWSMPGQINEKLFF. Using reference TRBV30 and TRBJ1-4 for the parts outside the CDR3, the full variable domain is SQTIHQWPATLVQPVGSPLSLECTVEGTSNPNLYWYRQAAGRGLQLLFYSVGIGQISSEVPQNLSASRPQDRQFILSSKKLLLSDSGFYLCAWSMPGQINEKLFFGSGTQLSVL.

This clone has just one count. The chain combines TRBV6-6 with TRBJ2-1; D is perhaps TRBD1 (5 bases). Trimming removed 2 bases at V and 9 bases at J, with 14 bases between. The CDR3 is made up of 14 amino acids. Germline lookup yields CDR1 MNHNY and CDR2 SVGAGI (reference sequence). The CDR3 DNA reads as TGTGCCAGCAGTTACGATACTGCAGGGATTGAGCAGTTCTTC. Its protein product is CASSYDTAGIEQFF.

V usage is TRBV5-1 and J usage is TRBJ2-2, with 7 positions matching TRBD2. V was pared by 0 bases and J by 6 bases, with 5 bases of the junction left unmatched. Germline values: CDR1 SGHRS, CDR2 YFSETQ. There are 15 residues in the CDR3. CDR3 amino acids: CASSLGVGRSGELFF. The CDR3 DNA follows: TGCGCCAGCAGCTTGGGAGTCGGGAGGTCCGGGGAGCTGTTTTTT.

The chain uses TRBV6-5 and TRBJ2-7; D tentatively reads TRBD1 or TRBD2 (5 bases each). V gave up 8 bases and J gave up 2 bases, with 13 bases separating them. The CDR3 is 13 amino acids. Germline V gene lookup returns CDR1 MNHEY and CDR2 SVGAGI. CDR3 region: CASSKGPTYEQYF. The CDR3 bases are TGTGCCAGCTCAAAGGGACCCACCTACGAGCAGTACTTC.

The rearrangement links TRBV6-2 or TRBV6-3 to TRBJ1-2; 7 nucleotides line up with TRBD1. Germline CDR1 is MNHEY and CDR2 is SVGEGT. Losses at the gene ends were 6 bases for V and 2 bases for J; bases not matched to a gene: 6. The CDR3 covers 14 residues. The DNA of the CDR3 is TGTGCCAGCAGCTTGGCGGGACAGAACTATGGCTACACCTTC. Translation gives CASSLAGQNYGYTF.

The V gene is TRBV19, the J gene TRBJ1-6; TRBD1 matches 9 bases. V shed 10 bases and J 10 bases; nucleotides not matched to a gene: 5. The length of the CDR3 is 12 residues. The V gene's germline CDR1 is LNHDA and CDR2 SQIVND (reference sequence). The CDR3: CATRTGVSPLHF. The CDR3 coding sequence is TGTGCCACCAGGACAGGGGTATCACCCCTCCACTTT.

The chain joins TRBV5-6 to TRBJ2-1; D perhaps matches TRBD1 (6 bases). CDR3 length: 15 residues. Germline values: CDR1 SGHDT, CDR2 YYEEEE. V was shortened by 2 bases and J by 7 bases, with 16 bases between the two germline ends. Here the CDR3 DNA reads TGTGCCAGCAGCTTTTTAGACGACAGGATGAATGAGCAGTTCTTC. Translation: CASSFLDDRMNEQFF.

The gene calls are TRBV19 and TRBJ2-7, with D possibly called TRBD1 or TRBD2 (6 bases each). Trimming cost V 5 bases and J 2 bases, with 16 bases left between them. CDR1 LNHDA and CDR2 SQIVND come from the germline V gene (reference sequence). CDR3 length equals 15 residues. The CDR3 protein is CASSSASGATYEQYF. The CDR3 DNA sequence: TGTGCCAGTAGTTCGGCTTCGGGGGCCACCTACGAGCAGTACTTC.

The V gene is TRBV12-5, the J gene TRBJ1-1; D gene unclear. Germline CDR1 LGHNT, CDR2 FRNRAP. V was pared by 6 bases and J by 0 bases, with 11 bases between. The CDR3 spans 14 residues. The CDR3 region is CASGPRTLNTEAFF. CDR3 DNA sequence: TGTGCTAGTGGCCCCAGGACTTTGAACACTGAAGCTTTCTTT.